This TCR beta chain was recovered during a study of shared clonotypes between healthy human individuals. On the study more broadly: Participating donors consisted of a couple of women and a few men aged 18 to 49. Notes on the study in general: Rarefaction indicated that sorted-subset sequencing remained incomplete although depth was large. The generation probabilities recorded for non-shared clonotypes fell below those of clonotypes shared by all four donors.

Sorted-subset replicate PCR reactions were performed with 150 to 200 ng DNA, corresponding to 25,000 to 35,000 T cell genomes. The table came from immunoSEQ multiplex PCR; TCRdb's copy has only in-frame clones and leaves some out. The sample lists about 1 million clones; around three quarters were seen once. Comments on this clone: Its antigen remains unidentified.

The germline V gene encodes CDR1 SGHTA and CDR2 FQGTGA. The V and J ends lost 3 bases and 3 bases, in that order; junction bases with no gene match: 5. The CDR3 contains 16 residues. The specimen was memory CD4+ T cells from PBMCs. Noted subset: CD45RA-negative fraction. This clonotype originated in a man aged 18-30 years in good health. Some clones in this sample may be carry-over from other donors' samples. The chain has TRBV7-3 and TRBJ2-1; 10 positions agree with TRBD2. The CDR3 DNA is TGTGCCAGCAGCTTGGAGTTAGCGGGAGGCTACAATGAGCAGTTCTTC. This gives the protein CASSLELAGGYNEQFF.